These 27 T cell receptor beta chains were all obtained from the same sample, sequenced in a study of molecular identifiers for immune sequencing clone quantification. MiXCR was run by TCRdb on the PCR reads, yielding one entry per CDR3 protein. The sample has 300,000 to 400,000 distinct CDR3 sequences; around 21% are singletons. Sequenced sample: naive CD8+ T cells from blood, with Jurkat cell RNA spiked in. Sample subset: FACS-sorted CD8+CD4-CCR7+CD45RA+ naive T cells. All receptors derive from a human donor in good health. Some libraries in this study had Jurkat cell RNA spiked in.

As for this clonotype: Given a much more abundant clone one base away, this may be a read error. The chain has TRBV6-5 and TRBJ1-1, with TRBD1 matching 7 bases. Per the germline V gene, CDR1 is MNHEY and CDR2 is SVGAGI. CDR3 length: 16 residues. CDR3 in DNA: TGTGTCAGCCGACCGGGACAGTGGAGTATGAACACTGAAGCTTTCTTT. Translating it yields CVSRPGQWSMNTEAFF.

Ten or more counts support this clonotype. The chain combines TRBV7-9 with TRBJ2-7; 9 nucleotides match TRBD1. The CDR3 runs to 16 residues. The ends lost 5 bases at V and 6 bases at J; junction bases unmatched: 14. Germline CDR1 and CDR2: SEHNR and FQNEAQ (reference sequence). CDR3 in DNA: TGTGCCAGCAGCCCGTTGTTTGGGACAGGGATCCCCGAGCAGTACTTC. Translating it yields CASSPLFGTGIPEQYF.

There are many counts of this clonotype. The chain employs TRBV4-1 and TRBJ1-5; D gene ambiguous. CDR1 is MGHRA and CDR2 is YSYEKL in the germline V gene. The V gene lost 0 bases and the J gene lost 7 bases, with 13 bases spanning the gap. There are 15 residues in the CDR3. The DNA of the CDR3 is TGCGCCAGCAGCCAAGAAGGACTACTAGGCCAGCCCCAGCATTTT. Its translation is CASSQEGLLGQPQHF.

There are many counts of this clonotype. The rearrangement joins TRBV12-3 or TRBV12-4 to TRBJ1-4; TRBD1 matches 7 bases. V was pared by 4 bases and J by 8 bases, with 10 bases of the junction left unmatched. The CDR3 loop spans 15 amino acids. CDR3 residues: CASSSDRDSQEKLFF. Written as DNA, the CDR3 is TGTGCCAGCAGTTCTGATCGGGACAGTCAGGAAAAACTGTTTTTT.

This clonotype was counted between two and nine times. V usage is TRBV27 and J usage is TRBJ2-7, with 9 bases aligning to TRBD1. Germline trimming cut 3 bases from V and 5 bases from J; bases unmatched to any gene: 11. Per the germline V gene, CDR1 is MNHEY and CDR2 is SMNVEV (reference sequence). The length of the CDR3 is 16 residues. This CDR3 reads CASSFSSGQGYHEQYF. The CDR3 bases are TGTGCCAGCAGTTTTAGTTCCGGACAGGGGTACCACGAGCAGTACTTC.

This clonotype was observed many times. A read error may produce the germline difference seen at one junction end. The V and J genes are TRBV7-9 and TRBJ2-2; D is ambiguous. Per germline, CDR1 SEHNR and CDR2 FQNEAQ (reference sequence). The CDR3 contains 16 residues. The CDR3 region has the DNA TGTGCCAGCAGCCCAGCCTTCGGAGCGAAGACCGGGGAGCTGTTTTTT. This gives the protein CASSPAFGAKTGELFF.

This clonotype has a handful of counts. The chain couples TRBV7-9 to TRBJ2-7; D might be TRBD1 or TRBD2, each matching 5 bases. The CDR3 is 14 residues long. The V gene lost 5 bases and the J gene lost 2 bases, with 13 bases spanning the gap. Germline values: CDR1 SEHNR, CDR2 FQNEAQ (reference sequence). The CDR3 is CASSAAGAAYEQYF. CDR3 sequence (DNA): TGTGCCAGCAGCGCGGCCGGGGCTGCCTACGAGCAGTACTTC.

Comment on this clonotype: Since a much larger clone is just one base distant, this may be a read error. The chain links TRBV10-3 to TRBJ2-7; D perhaps matches TRBD1 (6 bases). CDR1 and CDR2 (germline): ENHRY, SYGVKD. This CDR3 contains 14 residues. V shed 5 bases and J shed 0 bases, with 11 bases lying between them. The CDR3 sequence: CAISTVQGSYEQYF. CDR3 sequence (DNA): TGTGCCATCAGTACTGTACAGGGCTCCTACGAGCAGTACTTC.

This chain links TRBV27 with TRBJ2-7, with 8 bases lining up with TRBD1. CDR1 and CDR2 (germline): MNHEY, SMNVEV (reference sequence). With 5 bases clipped from V and 4 bases from J, the junction kept 7 bases outside the gene matches. The CDR3 length is 14 residues. The CDR3 here is CASSIDRGGYEQYF. As DNA, the CDR3 is TGTGCCAGCAGTATAGACAGGGGTGGATACGAGCAGTACTTC.

This clonotype was picked up many times. The rearrangement uses TRBV7-2 and TRBJ1-3; D is uncertain. CDR1 and CDR2 from the germline V gene are SGHTA and FQGNSA. This CDR3 spans 14 amino acids. Trimming cost V 2 bases and J 0 bases, with 5 bases left between them. The CDR3 here is CASSLLDSGNTIYF. The CDR3, as DNA: TGTGCCAGCAGCTTACTGGACTCTGGAAACACCATATATTTT.

The chain links TRBV12-3 or TRBV12-4 to TRBJ2-1, with 7 bases that match TRBD1. V gave up 5 bases and J gave up 4 bases; unmatched junction bases: 8. The length of the CDR3 is 15 residues. The CDR3 is CASSPTGVKYNEQFF. As DNA, the CDR3 is TGTGCCAGCAGTCCAACAGGGGTGAAATACAATGAGCAGTTCTTC.

In its sample, this clonotype was seen many times. The chain recombines TRBV30 with TRBJ2-1; 10 bases are shared with TRBD1. From germline, CDR1 is GTSNPN and CDR2 SVGIG (reference sequence). This CDR3 region has 14 residues. Trimming removed 2 bases from V and 8 bases from J; junction bases left unmatched: 6. The chain's CDR3 is CAWSIGTGEYEQFF. CDR3 DNA: TGTGCCTGGAGTATCGGGACAGGGGAGTATGAGCAGTTCTTC.

Concerning this clonotype: A much larger clone differs by one base, so this may be a read error. The chain has TRBV15 and TRBJ1-5; TRBD1 is a possible D gene (6 bases). V was cut by 6 bases and J by 7 bases, with 13 bases left in between. The CDR3 runs to 13 residues. The germline V gene has CDR1 LNHNV and CDR2 YYDKDF (reference sequence). The CDR3 is CATRGGAGQPQHF. The DNA for the CDR3 is TGTGCCACCAGAGGGGGGGCTGGCCAGCCCCAGCATTTT.

The V call is TRBV11-2, the J call TRBJ2-5; D is perhaps TRBD1 or TRBD2 (5 bases each). The CDR3 length is 15 residues. Germline loops: CDR1 SGHAT, CDR2 FQNNGV. V lost 5 bases to trimming and J lost 0 bases, with 13 bases between them. The CDR3 loop is CASSPRSGHQETQYF. In DNA, the CDR3 is TGTGCCAGCAGCCCCAGGTCGGGACACCAAGAGACCCAGTACTTC.

This clonotype was observed at least ten times. CDR3 DNA sequence: TGTGCCAGTAGTATCACCGGGACCTTCAATCAGCCCCAGCATTTT. Amino acid sequence: CASSITGTFNQPQHF. The chain combines TRBV19 with TRBJ1-5; perhaps TRBD1 as D (5 bases). This CDR3 has 15 residues. V was pared by 3 bases and J by 3 bases, with 12 bases between. Per germline, CDR1 LNHDA and CDR2 SQIVND (reference sequence).

This clonotype was seen repeatedly, ten times or more. This chain links TRBV7-2 with TRBJ1-5; 7 bases fit TRBD1. This CDR3 is built from 14 residues. Germline-derived CDR1 and CDR2 are SGHTA and FQGNSA. Unmatched junction bases numbered 8, after V lost 5 bases and J lost 7 bases. In DNA, the CDR3 is TGTGCCAGCAGCGAGTCAAGGGGGCTACAGCCCCAGCATTTT. Amino acid sequence: CASSESRGLQPQHF.

This clonotype was seen repeatedly, ten times or more. CDR3 residues: CAISDPGGGFGTDTQYF. CDR3 DNA: TGTGCCATCAGTGACCCCGGAGGGGGCTTCGGCACAGATACGCAGTATTTT. The chain combines TRBV10-3 with TRBJ2-3; tentatively, D is TRBD1 (7 bases). The CDR3 contains 17 residues. CDR1 is ENHRY and CDR2 is SYGVKD in the germline V gene. Trimming took 3 bases from V and 1 from J, leaving 17 bases between them.

In its sample, this clonotype was seen a few times. The rearrangement links TRBV7-9 to TRBJ2-7; 8 bases match TRBD1. Looked up from germline, CDR1 is SEHNR and CDR2 is FQNEAQ (reference sequence). Unmatched junction bases numbered 9, after V lost 4 bases and J lost 4 bases. CDR3 length: 15 amino acids. Written as DNA, the CDR3 is TGTGCCAGCAGCTCGCCCGGACAGGGAAGGTACGAGCAGTACTTC. Translation: CASSSPGQGRYEQYF.

This clonotype has at least ten counts. This rearrangement joins TRBV5-1 to TRBJ2-3; 12 bases match TRBD1. Germline loops: CDR1 SGHRS, CDR2 YFSETQ. CDR3 size: 16 residues. Trimming at V came to 0 bases and at J to 4 bases, leaving 3 bases not matched to a gene. CDR3 loop: CASSLEGQGAADTQYF. CDR3 DNA sequence: TGCGCCAGCAGCTTGGAGGGACAGGGGGCGGCAGATACGCAGTATTTT.

This clonotype was picked up many times. The rearrangement joins TRBV20-1 to TRBJ1-1, with 7 bases aligning to TRBD1. Germline V gene data show CDR1 as DFQATT and CDR2 as SNEGSKA (reference sequence). The ends lost 3 bases at V and 0 bases at J; junction bases unmatched: 7. The CDR3 contains 15 residues. The CDR3 spells CSARGQKTMNTEAFF. The CDR3 DNA is TGCAGTGCTAGGGGACAGAAGACGATGAACACTGAAGCTTTCTTT.

This clonotype was recorded at least ten times. The V and J genes are TRBV11-2 and TRBJ2-1; D gene uncertain. V was trimmed by 3 bases and J by 9 bases, leaving 3 bases between them. Germline CDR1 reads SGHAT; CDR2 reads FQNNGV. CDR3 length equals 10 residues. CDR3 bases: TGTGCCAGCAGCTTTATTGAGCAGTTCTTC. Protein product: CASSFIEQFF.

On this clonotype itself: It may be a read error: a sequence one base away is much more abundant. The chain combines TRBV20-1 with TRBJ1-3; D remains ambiguous. This CDR3 has 12 residues. CDR1 is DFQATT, CDR2 SNEGSKA, per germline (reference sequence). CDR3 DNA: TGCAGCGCTCCTCTCAGGGGAAACACCATATATTTT. This gives the protein CSAPLRGNTIYF.

This clonotype was observed a handful of times. The genes are TRBV9 and TRBJ2-3; 7 nucleotides align to TRBD2. CDR3 length: 16 residues. The ends lost 8 bases at V and 0 bases at J; junction bases unmatched: 12. CDR1 and CDR2 (germline): SGDLS, YYNGEE. Here the CDR3 reads CARTDLSGSSTDTQYF. CDR3 DNA sequence: TGTGCCAGAACCGATCTTAGCGGGTCAAGCACAGATACGCAGTATTTT.

Points on this clonotype: The junction differs from germline at one of its ends, possibly a read error. The gene calls are TRBV10-2 and TRBJ2-7; no clear D. The CDR3 length is 14 residues. Germline CDR1 WSHSY, CDR2 SAAADI. The CDR3 region is CASSDSDSSYEQHF. In DNA form, the CDR3 reads TGCGCCAGCAGTGACTCAGACTCCTCCTACGAGCAGCACTTC.

There are many counts of this clonotype. The CDR3 DNA reads TGTGCCAGCAGCTTCTTTACGGGGACTAATCAGCCCCAGCATTTT. This sequence encodes CASSFFTGTNQPQHF. V usage is TRBV7-2 and J usage is TRBJ1-5; tentative D call: TRBD1 (5 bases). Per the germline V gene, CDR1 is SGHTA and CDR2 is FQGNSA. The CDR3 sequence is 15 residues long. V was shortened by 3 bases and J by 4 bases, with 13 bases between the two germline ends.

This clonotype was observed at least ten times. The V and J genes are TRBV6-5 and TRBJ2-7, with 7 bases identical to TRBD1. Germline V gene sequence: CDR1 MNHEY, CDR2 SVGAGI. This CDR3 has 14 amino acids. Losses at the gene ends were 6 bases for V and 0 bases for J; bases not matched to a gene: 5. DNA of the CDR3: TGTGCCAGCAGCTACGGGACAGCCTCCTACGAGCAGTACTTC. Amino acid sequence: CASSYGTASYEQYF.

The chain is built from TRBV4-3 and TRBJ2-7; maybe TRBD1 (6 bases). This CDR3 has 14 residues. Germline V CDR1 and CDR2: LGHNA, YSLEER. Trimming took off 4 bases at V and 2 bases at J, with 12 bases between the two ends. The CDR3 here is CASSRDEGAYEQYF. CDR3 sequence (DNA): TGCGCCAGCAGCCGAGATGAGGGGGCCTACGAGCAGTACTTC.